These 8 T cell receptor beta chains originate from one sample sequenced in a study of blood T cell repertoires in COVID-19. The protocol was immunoSEQ multiplex PCR, while the TCRdb copy is restricted to in-frame clones and leaves out a portion. Here the sample spans more than 100,000 clones, roughly 80% being singletons. Sequencing input: peripheral blood. These receptors came from a man aged 55 to 70 with acute or convalescent COVID-19.

This clone was seen once. The chain couples TRBV5-4 to TRBJ2-1; possibly TRBD2 for D (6 bases). Per the germline V gene, CDR1 is SGHNT and CDR2 is YYREEE (reference sequence). The CDR3 has 15 amino acids. The ends were cut back, 3 bases at V and 6 bases at J, with 16 bases in the middle. CDR3 protein: CASSSGDGARNEQFF. DNA for the CDR3: TGTGCCAGCAGCTCGGGGGACGGGGCGCGCAATGAGCAGTTCTTC.

This chain links TRBV20-1 with TRBJ2-3; D is unclear. The CDR3 has 11 amino acids. The germline V and J ends were trimmed by 7 bases and 3 bases, with 8 bases remaining between them. Germline V gene sequence: CDR1 DFQATT, CDR2 SNEGSKA (reference sequence). CDR3 amino acids: CSVQTTDTQYF. The CDR3 bases are TGCAGTGTCCAGACTACAGATACGCAGTATTTT.

V usage is TRBV10-3 and J usage is TRBJ2-7; D remains unclear. Germline V lookup: CDR1 ENHRY, CDR2 SYGVKD. The CDR3 sequence is 12 residues long. V shed 8 bases and J shed 3 bases, with 11 bases lying between them. As DNA, the CDR3 is TGTGCCATCCTTAGAGGAAACTACGAGCAGTACTTC. Amino acid sequence: CAILRGNYEQYF.

The J gene is TRBJ2-1, the V gene TRBV5-1; 9 bases match TRBD2. CDR1 is SGHRS, CDR2 YFSETQ, per germline. Trimming cost V 5 bases and J 9 bases; bases outside gene matches: 9. This CDR3 contains 14 residues. CDR3 nucleotides: TGCGCCAGCAGTTATAGCGGGAGTTATGGTGAGCAGTTCTTC. It codes for CASSYSGSYGEQFF.

V gene TRBV24-1 combines with J gene TRBJ2-2; D gene ambiguous. V was trimmed by 3 bases and J by 4 bases, leaving 11 bases between them. The germline V gene encodes CDR1 KGHDR and CDR2 SFDVKD. There are 15 residues in the CDR3. CDR3 sequence reads: CATSDPRVTTGELFF. For the CDR3, the DNA is TGTGCCACCAGTGATCCCCGGGTAACCACCGGGGAGCTGTTTTTT.

The chain is built from TRBV12-3 or TRBV12-4 and TRBJ1-2; weak D call: TRBD1 (6 bases). The CDR3 contains 13 residues. V gave up 6 bases and J gave up 6 bases, with 14 bases separating them. This chain's CDR3 is CASRNRVLHGYTF. CDR3 in DNA: TGTGCCAGCAGGAACAGGGTTCTACATGGCTACACCTTC.

The chain combines TRBV11-2 with TRBJ2-5; the D gene is possibly TRBD2 (5 bases). CDR3 length: 15 residues. CDR1 is SGHAT, CDR2 FQNNGV, per germline. V was cut by 4 bases and J by 2 bases, with 14 bases left in between. The CDR3 sequence: CASSWTRGRQETQYF. CDR3 nucleotide sequence: TGTGCCAGCAGCTGGACTCGGGGTCGGCAAGAGACCCAGTACTTC.

This clone appeared once. This rearrangement joins TRBV5-1 to TRBJ1-4; 7 bases align to TRBD1. The germline gives CDR1 SGHRS, CDR2 YFSETQ. There are 16 residues in the CDR3. The V and J ends lost 4 bases and 0 bases, in that order; junction bases with no gene match: 6. The CDR3 DNA sequence: TGCGCCAGCAGCAACACAGGGGACGCAACTAATGAAAAACTGTTTTTT. It encodes CASSNTGDATNEKLFF.